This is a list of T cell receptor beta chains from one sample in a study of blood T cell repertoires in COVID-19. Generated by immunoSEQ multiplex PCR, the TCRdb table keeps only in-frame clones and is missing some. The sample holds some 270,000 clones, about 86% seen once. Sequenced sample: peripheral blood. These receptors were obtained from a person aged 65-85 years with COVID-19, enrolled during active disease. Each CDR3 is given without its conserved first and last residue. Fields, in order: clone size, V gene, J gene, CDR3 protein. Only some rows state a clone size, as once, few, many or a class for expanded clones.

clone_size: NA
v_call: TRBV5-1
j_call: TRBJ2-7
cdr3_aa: ASSPTWTAVSYEQY

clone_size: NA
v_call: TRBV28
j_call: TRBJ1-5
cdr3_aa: ASSLVLGQGFPQPQH

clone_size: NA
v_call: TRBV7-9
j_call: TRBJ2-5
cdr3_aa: ASSFRRGLQETQY

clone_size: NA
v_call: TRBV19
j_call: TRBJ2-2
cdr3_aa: ASSMALAGGPGGELF

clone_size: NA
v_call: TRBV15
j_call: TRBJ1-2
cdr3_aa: ATSSSDTPNYGYT

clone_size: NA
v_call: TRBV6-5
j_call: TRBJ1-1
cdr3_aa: ASRQGSRRLEAF

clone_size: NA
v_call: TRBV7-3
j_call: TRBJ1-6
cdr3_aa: ASSFQGSASPLH

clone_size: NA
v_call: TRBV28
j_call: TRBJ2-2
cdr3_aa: ATLRGGDIGELF

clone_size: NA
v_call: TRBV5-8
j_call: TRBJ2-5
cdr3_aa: ASSPGTGELSSETQY

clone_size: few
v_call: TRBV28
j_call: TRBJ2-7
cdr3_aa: ASRPSSSDRGSSYEQY

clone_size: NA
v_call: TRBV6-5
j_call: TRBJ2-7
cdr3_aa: ASSLDRGGYEQY

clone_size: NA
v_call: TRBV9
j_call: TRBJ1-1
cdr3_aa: ASSVGGNRGMNTEAF

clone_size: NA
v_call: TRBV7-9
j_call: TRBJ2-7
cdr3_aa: ASSLAAGITPYEQY

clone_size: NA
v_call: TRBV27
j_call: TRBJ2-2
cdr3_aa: ASSLFGLAGGKIIGAGELF

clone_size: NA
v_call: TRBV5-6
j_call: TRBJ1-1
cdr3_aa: ASSLGQGANTEAF

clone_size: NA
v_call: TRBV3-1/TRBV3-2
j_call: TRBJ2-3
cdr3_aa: ASSQEAGGNTDTQY

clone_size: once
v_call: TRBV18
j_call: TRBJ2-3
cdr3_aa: ASSPGTGYTDTQY

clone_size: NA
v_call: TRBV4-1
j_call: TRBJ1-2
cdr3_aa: ASSQSVSGVYGYT

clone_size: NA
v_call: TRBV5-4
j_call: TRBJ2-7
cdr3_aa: ASSLFGSYEQY

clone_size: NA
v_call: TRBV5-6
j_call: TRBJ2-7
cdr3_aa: ASSLVGGEQY

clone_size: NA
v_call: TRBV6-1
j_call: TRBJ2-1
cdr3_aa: ASSEASSYNEQF

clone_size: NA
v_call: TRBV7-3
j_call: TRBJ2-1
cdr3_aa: ASSLMASGDEQF

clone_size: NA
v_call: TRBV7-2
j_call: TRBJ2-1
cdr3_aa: ASREGQYSYNEQF

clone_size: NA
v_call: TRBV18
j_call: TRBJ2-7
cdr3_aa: ASSPRTGGLSYEQY

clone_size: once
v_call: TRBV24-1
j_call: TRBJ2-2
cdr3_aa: ATSDFYSPLQEGTGELF

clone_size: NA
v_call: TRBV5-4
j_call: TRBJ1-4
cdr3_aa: ASSRNNGDEEKLF

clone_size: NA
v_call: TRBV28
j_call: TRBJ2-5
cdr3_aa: ASRGGLQETQY

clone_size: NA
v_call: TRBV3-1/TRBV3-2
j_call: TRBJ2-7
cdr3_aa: ASSHGRGATWEQY

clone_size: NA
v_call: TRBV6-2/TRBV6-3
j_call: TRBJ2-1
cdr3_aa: ASSYGLAGVWKF

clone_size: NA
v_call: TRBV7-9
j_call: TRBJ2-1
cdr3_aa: ASSRLAGGPYNEQF

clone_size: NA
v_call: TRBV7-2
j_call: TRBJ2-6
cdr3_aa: ASSYSYRGASGANVLT

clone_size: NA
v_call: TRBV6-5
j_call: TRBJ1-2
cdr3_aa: ASRLRDRGLRGYT

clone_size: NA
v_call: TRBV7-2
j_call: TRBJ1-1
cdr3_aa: ASSLNTGGSPQNTEAF

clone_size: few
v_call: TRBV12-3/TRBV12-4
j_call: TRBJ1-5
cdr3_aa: ASKLAGGPQH

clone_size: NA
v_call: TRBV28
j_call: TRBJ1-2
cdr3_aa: ASSSLDGYT

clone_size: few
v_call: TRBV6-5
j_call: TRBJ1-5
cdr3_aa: ASAKQGAGNQPQH

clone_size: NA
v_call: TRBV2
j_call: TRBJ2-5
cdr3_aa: AFRAGQGETQY

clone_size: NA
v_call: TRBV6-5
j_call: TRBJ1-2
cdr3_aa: ASSPDSYGYT

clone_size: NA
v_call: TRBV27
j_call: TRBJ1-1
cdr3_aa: ASSRQGSREAF

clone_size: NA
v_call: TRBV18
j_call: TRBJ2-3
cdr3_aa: ASSPLAGSADTQY

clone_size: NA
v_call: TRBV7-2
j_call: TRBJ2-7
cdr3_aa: ASSFTSGHSYEQY

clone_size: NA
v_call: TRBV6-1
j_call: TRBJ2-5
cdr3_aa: ASSEGRSASGGERY